This T cell receptor (beta chain) was recorded in a study of PD-L1 blockade in urothelial cancer (dated by TCRdb to the late 2010s). About the study as a whole: All patients started therapy around 2014 and received atezolizumab 1,200 mg intravenously every 3 weeks. Durable clinical benefit was achieved by nine patients but not by the remaining 20. Blood samples gave a median of around 140,000 T cells and under 85,000 unique TCRs, with a median clonality of approximately 0.08. Twenty-nine patients had pretreatment blood TCR-seq, about 25 had at least one posttreatment blood collection, and about 25 had tumor TCR-seq. Pretreatment tumor samples, along with matched peripheral blood collected serially before and after atezolizumab treatment, underwent TCR sequencing. Durable clinical benefit was defined as progression-free survival longer than 6 months, and TCR features were also tested against progression-free and overall survival. Patients had an ECOG performance status of 0 or 1 and had received between 0 and 3 prior chemotherapy regimens. About 90% of the 29 patients were identified as males with urothelial cancer of bladder origin, and a prior smoking history was reported by 18 of 29 patients. In the same patients, whole exome sequencing and RNA sequencing of pretreatment tumors were performed in addition to TCR sequencing. The study was an exploratory multi-omic analysis of somatic, immune and clinical correlates of response to PD-L1 blockade with atezolizumab in urothelial cancer. Blood samples were analyzed at 3 weeks after treatment start (second dose) and at 6 weeks after treatment start.

The full study reports these points: Among patients with durable benefit, tumor-associated TCR clones showed greater expansion in peripheral blood 3 weeks after treatment started (n = 22, p = 0.022). A pretreatment peripheral blood TCR clonality below the median was linked to improved progression-free and overall survival. Because the sample size was small (n ≈ 31) and many exploratory analyses were performed, the results are intended to be hypothesis-generating.

To estimate absolute template abundance from read counts, synthetic TCR analog templates were spiked into each PCR. TCRbeta CDR3 regions were amplified from genomic DNA with bias-controlled V and J gene primers using the immunoSEQ assay. Sequencing of rearranged TCRbeta segments was performed at approximately 20X coverage. The original pipeline was this. Clustering was used to correct sequencing errors, and CDR3s were annotated against IMGT so that V, D and J genes could be assigned. Downstream analyses used only productive TCRbeta rearrangements and left out out-of-frame or stop-codon sequences. To compute clonality, Shannon entropy was normalized by the log of the number of unique productive sequences and then subtracted from one. Clones differing between time points or between blood and tumor were identified using Fisher's exact test with Benjamini-Hochberg correction, with an adjusted p below 0.01 applied as the threshold. The immuneACCESS repertoire file appears here via TCRdb, limited to in-frame rearrangements. These files lack a portion of the clones; in checked studies, under half of the deficit traces to unresolved V genes, and the cause of the others is not known. V, J and clone size derive from that table, while D and trimming were established from the DNA sequence. Here the sample has around 45,000 clones; 70% to 90% occur a single time. Jointly, the top ten make up 3.5% to 5% of the sample.

The cohort comprised around 31 patients with locally advanced or metastatic urothelial carcinoma treated at Memorial Sloan Kettering on a trial protocol. Peripheral blood mononuclear cells were collected from each patient pretreatment and during treatment, giving between 1 and 8 total time points per patient. The Qiagen DNeasy Blood extraction kit was used to purify genomic DNA from total PBMCs and tumor samples. Collected pretreatment and during treatment, PBMCs were isolated and stored as previously described. Note on this clone: Its antigen is not yet known. No much larger clonotype is one base removed from it; base qualities were not supplied.

CDR3 length: 14 amino acids, cysteine to phenylalanine. Kept here is only the CDR3 DNA, which spans 42 bases and is read in frame from base 1. The germline V gene provides CDR1 MDHEN and CDR2 SYDVKM. After removal of 3 bases from V and 4 bases from J, the junction retains 2 bases not matched to a gene. This clonotype originated in a man of 80 years or more with urothelial cancer. Recombination connected TRBV28 to TRBJ2-1, with 8 bases in between that match TRBD2. Sequencing used PBMCs, obtained around atezolizumab (anti-PD-L1) treatment. The sequenced DNA: TGTGCCAGCAGTTTCAGCGGGAGATACAATGAGCAGTTCTTC. This encodes CASSFSGRYNEQFF.